What follows is one T cell receptor (beta chain) and its context. The table came from immunoSEQ multiplex PCR; TCRdb's copy has only in-frame clones and leaves some out. The sample has tens of thousands of clones; around 69% are singletons. This sample is drawn from a study of radiotherapy plus CTLA-4 blockade in lung cancer. The specimen comprised peripheral blood, sampled from a patient treated with radiotherapy plus ipilimumab. The TCR originated in a human donor with non-small cell lung cancer whose response to radiotherapy plus ipilimumab could not be evaluated. Some clones in this sample may be carry-over from other donors' samples.

This CDR3 is CASSLGQGAGYGYTF. The CDR3, as DNA: TGTGCCAGCAGCTTAGGACAGGGGGCGGGCTATGGCTACACCTTC. The V and J genes are TRBV11-2 and TRBJ1-2; 10 bases agree with TRBD1. Germline V gives CDR1 SGHAT, CDR2 FQNNGV. The CDR3 covers 15 residues. The junction had 3 bases not matched to a gene; V was cut back by 1 base and J by 4 bases.